Listed below are T cell receptor beta chains from one sample, sequenced in a study of identical twins. TCRdb re-analysed the 5' RACE reads in MiXCR, keeping a single row per CDR3 protein. The repertoire holds fewer than 650,000 distinct CDR3 sequences, roughly 9.9% seen once, with under 3% in the top ten. A further study also used this sample, focusing on yellow fever vaccine responses in identical twins.

The sequencing input was PBMCs. Receptor source: a woman younger than 30 in good health. Both conserved end residues are part of each CDR3. The order of the fields is clone size, D gene, V gene, J gene, CDR3 DNA, CDR3 protein. The D gene is left open where the match is weak. Size values are once, few and many counts, or a class for expanded clones, and some rows have none.

>many|-|TRBV7-2|TRBJ2-5
TGTGCCAGCAGCTTAGGCGGTTTAGTCGAGTACTTC
CASSLGGLVEYF
>many|-|TRBV12-3/TRBV12-4|TRBJ2-5
TGTGCCAGCAGTTTCAGAGTTCAAGAGACCCAGTACTTC
CASSFRVQETQYF
>-|TRBD2|TRBV10-3|TRBJ2-5
TGTGCCATCAGTGAGCGGGGGGGCCTTGAGACCCAGTACTTC
CAISERGGLETQYF
>-|-|TRBV2|TRBJ2-7
TGTGCCAGCAGTGAGTCTCTAACCTACGAGCAGTACTTC
CASSESLTYEQYF
>few|-|TRBV24-1|TRBJ2-3
TGTGCCACCGGGGAATCTAGCACAGATACGCAGTATTTT
CATGESSTDTQYF
>few|-|TRBV7-2|TRBJ2-5
TGTGCCAACAGCGACCGCGGGACCTCCCAAGAGACCCAGTACTTC
CANSDRGTSQETQYF
>few|-|TRBV6-5|TRBJ1-1
TGTGCCAGCACTTCCGTAGTCGGACAGCTCTCTTGGCCAGCTTTCTTT
CASTSVVGQLSWPAFF
>few|-|TRBV12-3/TRBV12-4|TRBJ2-5
TGTGCCAGCAGTTTTGACCCAGGAGTCCAAGAGACCCAGTACTTC
CASSFDPGVQETQYF
>-|-|TRBV14|TRBJ2-3
TGTGCCAGCAGCCCCCGCGGCGGATCTAGCGTAGCCACAGATACGCAGTATTTT
CASSPRGGSSVATDTQYF
>-|-|TRBV5-1|TRBJ2-7
TGCGCCAGCAGCTTGACCGGGAGAAACTACGAGCAGTACTTC
CASSLTGRNYEQYF
>many|TRBD1|TRBV6-1|TRBJ1-4
TGTGCCAGCAGATCCCCCCGGGACAGCAATGAAAAACTGTTTTTT
CASRSPRDSNEKLFF
>-|TRBD2|TRBV20-1|TRBJ2-2
TGCAGTGCCGACCGCGTAGCTAGCGGGAGAAGTTTAGGACCCGGGGAGCTGGTTTTT
CSADRVASGRSLGPGELVF
>few|TRBD1|TRBV4-1|TRBJ2-7
TGCGCCAGCAGCCAAGCCCCGAGACAGGGCGACGAGCAGTACTTC
CASSQAPRQGDEQYF
>many|-|TRBV7-2|TRBJ2-3
TGTGCCAGCAGCTTAGTAGATACGCAGTATTTT
CASSLVDTQYF
>many|TRBD1|TRBV12-3/TRBV12-4|TRBJ2-7
TGTGCCAGCAGTTCGCCCGACAGGGTGTGGGAGCAGTACTTC
CASSSPDRVWEQYF
>many|TRBD2|TRBV5-1|TRBJ2-3
TGCGCCAGCAGCTTGGCAGGGAGGGGACCAGATACGCAGTATTTT
CASSLAGRGPDTQYF
>many|TRBD2|TRBV29-1|TRBJ2-3
TGCAGCGTTGTGGGGACTAGCGGGAGGCCCACAGATACGCAGTATTTT
CSVVGTSGRPTDTQYF
>-|TRBD2|TRBV6-1|TRBJ2-1
TGTGCCAGCGGACTAGCGGACCGGTTTGAGCAGTTCTTC
CASGLADRFEQFF
>few|-|TRBV7-8|TRBJ1-1
TGTGCCAGCAGCTTTTTAGTTGGGGGGTCCCAGGAGGCTTTCTTT
CASSFLVGGSQEAFF
>-|-|TRBV15|TRBJ2-7
TGTGCCACCAGGGACACTCCCTACGAGCAGTACTTC
CATRDTPYEQYF
>few|TRBD1|TRBV11-2|TRBJ2-3
TGTGCCAGCAGCTCCTGGGACAGGGGTAGAGATACGCAGTATTTT
CASSSWDRGRDTQYF
>few|-|TRBV7-2|TRBJ2-1
TGTGCCAGCAGCCCAGGGAGGGGGTGGTACAATGAGCAGTTCTTC
CASSPGRGWYNEQFF
>-|-|TRBV12-3/TRBV12-4|TRBJ2-6
TGTGCCAGCAGTTTCCTTAGTGGTCAGGGGGCCAACGTCCTGACTTTC
CASSFLSGQGANVLTF
>-|TRBD1|TRBV5-1|TRBJ2-7
TGCGCCAGCAGCGCCCGACAGGGGGTAAGCTACGAGCAGTACTTC
CASSARQGVSYEQYF
>-|TRBD1|TRBV7-8|TRBJ2-5
TGTGCCAGCAGCACCCGAAGCGGGACAGGGCATAGGGAGACCCAGTACTTC
CASSTRSGTGHRETQYF
>-|TRBD2|TRBV28|TRBJ2-1
TGTGCCAGCAGTCCATTATTAGCGGGAGGGTACAATGAGCAGTTCTTC
CASSPLLAGGYNEQFF
>many|-|TRBV12-3/TRBV12-4|TRBJ2-3
TGTGCCAGCAGTTTACAGCTCACAGATACGCAGTATTTT
CASSLQLTDTQYF
>few|TRBD1|TRBV4-3|TRBJ1-6
TGCGCCAGCAGCCAAGATCTCCAGGACAGGGGGTATAATTCACCCCTCCACTTT
CASSQDLQDRGYNSPLHF
>-|-|TRBV10-3|TRBJ2-6
TGTGCCATCAGTGGGGCCTCTGGGGCCAACGTCCTGACTTTC
CAISGASGANVLTF
>-|-|TRBV5-4|TRBJ2-3
TGTGCCAGCCAGGGCAGCCTCACAGATACGCAGTATTTT
CASQGSLTDTQYF
>-|-|TRBV6-2/TRBV6-3|TRBJ2-1
TGTGCCAGCAGTTACCCCCAAGAATACAATGAGCAGTTCTTC
CASSYPQEYNEQFF
>few|-|TRBV28|TRBJ1-5
TGTGCCAGCAGTCCCCAACCCGGTGGGCCCCAGCATTTT
CASSPQPGGPQHF
>-|-|TRBV12-3/TRBV12-4|TRBJ2-3
TGTGCCAGCACCCCTCTAGCCCTCAGCACAGATACGCAGTATTTT
CASTPLALSTDTQYF
>-|-|TRBV14|TRBJ2-1
TGTGCCAGCAGCCGCGACAGCGGTGCCTACAATGAGCAGTTCTTC
CASSRDSGAYNEQFF
>few|TRBD2|TRBV6-2/TRBV6-3|TRBJ2-7
TGTGCCGCGGGACTAGCGGACTACGAGCAGTACTTC
CAAGLADYEQYF
>few|-|TRBV7-2|TRBJ2-7
TGTGCCAGCAGCTTTCCTTTCTACGACAGGAGGAACTACGAGCAGTACTTC
CASSFPFYDRRNYEQYF
>few|-|TRBV19|TRBJ1-5
TGTGCCAGTAGTATAGATTCGGGAGGACAGCCCCAGCATTTT
CASSIDSGGQPQHF
>-|TRBD1|TRBV12-3/TRBV12-4|TRBJ2-2
TGTGCCAGCAGTTTCTTGACAGGGGTCACCGGGGAGCTGTTTTTT
CASSFLTGVTGELFF
>few|-|TRBV3-1|TRBJ2-3
TGTGCCAGCAGCCAAGAGAGGAAAAGAGTGGGACGGGACCACACAGATACGCAGTATTTT
CASSQERKRVGRDHTDTQYF
>many|TRBD2|TRBV12-3/TRBV12-4|TRBJ2-3
TGTGCCAGCAGACCGGGACTAGCATCAGATACGCAGTATTTT
CASRPGLASDTQYF
>-|-|TRBV12-3/TRBV12-4|TRBJ2-7
TGTGCCAGCAGTCTCGACATTCCCTACGAGCAGTACTTC
CASSLDIPYEQYF
>-|-|TRBV4-3|TRBJ2-4
TGCGCCAGCAGCCAAGGGATAGGGGGGCCTGGGGACATTCAGTACTTC
CASSQGIGGPGDIQYF
>few|TRBD1|TRBV15|TRBJ2-7
TGTGCCACCAGCCCGAGGACAGGGACCTACGAGCAGTACTTC
CATSPRTGTYEQYF
>many|-|TRBV29-1|TRBJ2-2
TGCAGCGTCCCGAAGGGAAGCTGGGGGGAGCTGTTTTTT
CSVPKGSWGELFF
>many|-|TRBV7-9|TRBJ2-5
TGTGCCAGCAGCCCAGTGGAGACAACTGGGACCCAGTACTTC
CASSPVETTGTQYF
>many|TRBD2|TRBV9|TRBJ2-5
TGTGCCAGCAGCGTAGGTTTGTGGTCCGTCGGACTAGCGGGGGAAGAAGAGACCCAGTACTTC
CASSVGLWSVGLAGEEETQYF
>few|TRBD1|TRBV29-1|TRBJ2-2
TGCAGCGCCATGACAGGGAGCCACAACACCGGGGAGCTGTTTTTT
CSAMTGSHNTGELFF
>many|-|TRBV12-3/TRBV12-4|TRBJ2-7
TGTGCCAGCACCATTGGGTGGGGGGCCCGCGGCGAGCAGTACTTC
CASTIGWGARGEQYF
>few|-|TRBV7-9|TRBJ1-3
TGTGCCAGCAGCTTAGGTCAGTCTGGAAACACCATATATTTT
CASSLGQSGNTIYF
>many|-|TRBV4-2|TRBJ2-5
TGTGCCAGCAGCCCAGGAGGCGGAGGGGGGGCCATGGAGACCCAGTACTTC
CASSPGGGGGAMETQYF
>few|TRBD1|TRBV4-1|TRBJ2-2
TGCGCCAGCAGCTATAGACAGGGACCAACCGGGGAGCTGTTTTTT
CASSYRQGPTGELFF
>-|-|TRBV27|TRBJ2-1
TGTGCCAGCAGTTTGGTTGCGCTGCAGGGGAATGAGCAGTTCTTC
CASSLVALQGNEQFF
>-|TRBD1|TRBV9|TRBJ1-6
TGTGCCAGCAGCGCGACAGGGGATTATTCACCCCTCCACTTT
CASSATGDYSPLHF
>many|TRBD2|TRBV20-1|TRBJ2-3
TGCAGTGCCCCAACTAGCGGGGGGCTTAATACGCAGTATTTT
CSAPTSGGLNTQYF
>-|-|TRBV27|TRBJ2-1
TGTGCCAGCAGTTCACATGTGCAGGGTGAGCAGTTCTTC
CASSSHVQGEQFF
>few|-|TRBV5-4|TRBJ2-2
TGTGCCAGCAGCTTGGATGTGGACACCCAGAACACCGGGGAGCTGTTTTTT
CASSLDVDTQNTGELFF
>many|TRBD1|TRBV6-2/TRBV6-3|TRBJ2-3
TGTGCCAGCAGTACAGGGGGAGCGGGAGATACGCAGTATTTT
CASSTGGAGDTQYF